This T cell receptor beta chain was identified during a study of control samples from healthy donors and cancer patients. CDR1 LNHDA and CDR2 SQIVND come from the germline V gene (reference sequence). This CDR3 has 14 residues. V was shortened by 0 bases and J by 6 bases, with 9 bases between the two germline ends. Profiled with immunoSEQ multiplex PCR; TCRdb holds only in-frame clones, not every one. The sample lists roughly 150,000 clones; about 93% were seen once. The sequence derives from a woman in her 30s in good health. The V call is TRBV19, the J call TRBJ2-1, with D perhaps TRBD1 (5 bases). The sequenced material came from blood. Here the CDR3 DNA reads TGTGCCAGTAGTATAGAAAGGGGTGCCAATGAGCAGTTCTTC. This codes for CASSIERGANEQFF.